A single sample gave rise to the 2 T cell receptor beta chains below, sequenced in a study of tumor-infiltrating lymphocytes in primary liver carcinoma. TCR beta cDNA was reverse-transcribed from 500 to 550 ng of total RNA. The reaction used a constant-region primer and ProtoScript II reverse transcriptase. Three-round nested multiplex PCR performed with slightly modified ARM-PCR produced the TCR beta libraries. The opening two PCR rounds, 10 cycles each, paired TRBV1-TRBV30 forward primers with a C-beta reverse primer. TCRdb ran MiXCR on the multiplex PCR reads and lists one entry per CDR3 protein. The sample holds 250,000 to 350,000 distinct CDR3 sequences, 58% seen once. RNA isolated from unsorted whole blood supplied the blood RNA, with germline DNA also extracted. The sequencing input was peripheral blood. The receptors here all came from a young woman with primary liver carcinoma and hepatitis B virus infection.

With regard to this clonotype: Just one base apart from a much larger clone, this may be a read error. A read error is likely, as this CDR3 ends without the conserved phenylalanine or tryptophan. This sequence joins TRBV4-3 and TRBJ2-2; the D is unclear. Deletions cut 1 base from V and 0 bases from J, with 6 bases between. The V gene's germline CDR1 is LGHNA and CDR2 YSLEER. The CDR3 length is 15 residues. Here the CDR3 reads CASSQVRTNTGELFL. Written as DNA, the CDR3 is TGCGCCAGCAGCCAAGTACGTACGAACACCGGGGAGCTGTTTCTT.

In DNA, the CDR3 is TGTGCCAGCAGCCCCGGACCTAGCGGAAATTACAATGAGCAGTTCTTC. Protein product: CASSPGPSGNYNEQFF. V and J are TRBV11-2 and TRBJ2-1; 7 positions agree with TRBD2. V gave up 5 bases and J gave up 4 bases; unmatched junction bases: 11. Germline CDR1 reads SGHAT; CDR2 reads FQNNGV. The CDR3 length is 16 residues.